The 18 T cell receptor beta chains listed next were all sequenced from one sample in a study of response to subunit inactivated influenza vaccine. TCRdb itself ran the RT-PCR reads through MiXCR, one entry per CDR3 protein. Among approximately 310,000 distinct CDR3 sequences listed, 21% were seen once. The sequencing used PBMCs from blood, collected less than 22 months after vaccination. These receptors were collected from a man in his fifties or sixties who received an inactivated influenza vaccine.

This clonotype has a handful of counts. V gene TRBV29-1 combines with J gene TRBJ1-2, with a weak D call TRBD1 (5 bases). Germline assignment: CDR1 SQVTM and CDR2 ANQGSEA. The CDR3 runs to 12 residues. Trimming left V 2 bases short and J 3 bases short, with 7 bases between. CDR3 DNA: TGCAGCGTTGAAAGCAGGGACTATGGCTACACCTTC. Translated, it gives CSVESRDYGYTF.

V usage is TRBV18 and J usage is TRBJ2-7; 7 bases agree with TRBD1. The germline V gene encodes CDR1 KGHSH and CDR2 LQKENI. V shed 3 bases, J shed 2 bases, and the junction held 7 bases outside the gene matches. The CDR3 loop spans 15 amino acids. CDR3 residues: CASSPPQGETYEQYF. CDR3 in DNA: TGTGCCAGCTCACCCCCCCAGGGGGAAACCTACGAGCAGTACTTC.

J is TRBJ2-7 and V is TRBV4-1, with D hard to call. Germline lookup yields CDR1 MGHRA and CDR2 YSYEKL. V gave up 1 base and J gave up 5 bases, with 15 bases separating them. This CDR3 contains 15 residues. The CDR3 coding sequence is TGCGCCAGCAGCCAAGGTCCTTGGGGTACCGACGAGCAGTACTTC. Amino acids: CASSQGPWGTDEQYF.

Only a few counts were recorded for this clonotype. The V call is TRBV5-4, the J call TRBJ1-5; 7 positions agree with TRBD1. This CDR3 spans 14 amino acids. V lost 2 bases, J lost 5 bases, and 4 bases stayed unmatched. The germline CDR1 and CDR2 sequences are SGHNT and YYREEE (reference sequence). The CDR3 nucleotides are TGTGCCAGCAGCTTACAGGGGATGCATCAGCCCCAGCATTTT. Amino acid sequence: CASSLQGMHQPQHF. Variable domain in full (rest from reference TRBV5-4 and TRBJ1-5): ETGVTQSPTHLIKTRGQQVTLRCSSQSGHNTVSWYQQALGQGPQFIFQYYREEENGRGNFPPRFSGLQFPNYSSELNVNALELDDSALYLCASSLQGMHQPQHFGDGTRLSIL.

This clonotype came up many times. CDR3 region: CASSLASGGLNSPLHF. DNA of the CDR3: TGTGCCAGCAGCTTAGCTTCAGGCGGACTAAATTCACCCCTCCACTTT. The V call is TRBV7-2, the J call TRBJ1-6; D uncertain. Germline values: CDR1 SGHTA, CDR2 FQGNSA. The CDR3 has 16 residues. Trimming shortened V by 0 bases and J by 7 bases, and 13 bases separated the two germline ends.

V gene TRBV6-1 combines with J gene TRBJ2-7; 9 bases are a match to TRBD2. With V trimmed by 6 bases and J by 2 bases, 14 bases remained unmatched. CDR3 size: 17 residues. Germline values: CDR1 MNHNS, CDR2 SASEGT. The CDR3 sequence is CASSNLKSGRIAYEQYF. The CDR3 nucleotides read TGTGCCAGCAGCAACCTGAAAAGCGGGAGGATCGCCTACGAGCAGTACTTC.

This clonotype has a handful of counts. This chain uses TRBV20-1 with TRBJ1-5; 8 nucleotides line up with TRBD1. The ends lost 4 bases at V and 3 bases at J; junction bases unmatched: 5. The CDR3 totals 14 residues. Looked up from germline, CDR1 is DFQATT and CDR2 is SNEGSKA (reference sequence). CDR3 loop: CSAKKTGDNQPQHF. CDR3 bases: TGCAGTGCTAAGAAGACAGGGGACAATCAGCCCCAGCATTTT.

This clonotype was picked up a small number of times. V gene TRBV20-1 combines with J gene TRBJ2-3; possibly TRBD2 for D (5 bases). Per germline, CDR1 DFQATT and CDR2 SNEGSKA (reference sequence). V shed 5 bases and J shed 5 bases, with 11 bases lying between them. This CDR3 is built from 12 residues. The CDR3 coding sequence is TGCAGTGCTCCTGGACTGGGAGATACGCAGTATTTT. It translates to CSAPGLGDTQYF.

In this sample, this clonotype turned up a few times. This rearrangement joins TRBV12-3 or TRBV12-4 to TRBJ1-2; the D is unclear. The V end was cut by 8 bases, the J end by 4 bases, with 8 bases between. The CDR3 sequence is 11 residues long. The CDR3 region has the DNA TGTGCCAGCGCTACCTCCTATGGCTACACCTTC. It encodes CASATSYGYTF.

This clonotype was recorded a few times. The chain has TRBV10-3 and TRBJ2-3, with D hard to call. CDR3 length: 16 residues. Germline V gene data show CDR1 as ENHRY and CDR2 as SYGVKD. V shed 3 bases and J shed 1 base, with 14 bases lying between them. CDR3 DNA: TGTGCCATCAGTGACAGTCGGGCCGCTGGCACAGATACGCAGTATTTT. This translates into CAISDSRAAGTDTQYF.

This clonotype was found many times. This sequence joins TRBV29-1 and TRBJ2-1; TRBD1 aligns across 7 bases. Germline V lookup: CDR1 SQVTM, CDR2 ANQGSEA. The ends lost 1 base at V and 5 bases at J; junction bases unmatched: 2. This CDR3 spans 13 amino acids. In DNA, the CDR3 is TGCAGCGTTGAAGGACAGGGTGACAATGAGCAGTTCTTC. It encodes CSVEGQGDNEQFF.

This clonotype was recorded a few times. This sequence joins TRBV4-2 and TRBJ2-5; D is possibly TRBD2 (5 bases). Trimming took off 3 bases at V and 4 bases at J, with 12 bases between the two ends. There are 14 residues in the CDR3. Germline V gene lookup returns CDR1 LGHNA and CDR2 YNFKEQ. The CDR3: CASSQRTSTETQYF. Written as DNA, the CDR3 is TGTGCCAGCAGCCAGAGAACTAGTACAGAGACCCAGTACTTC.

This clonotype turned up a few times. V usage is TRBV7-9 and J usage is TRBJ1-4; 8 bases fit TRBD1. The V gene's germline CDR1 is SEHNR and CDR2 FQNEAQ (reference sequence). V lost 4 bases to trimming and J lost 7 bases; unmatched junction nucleotides: 5. CDR3 length: 14 residues. CDR3 protein: CASSSPGQVEKLFF. The CDR3, as DNA: TGTGCCAGCAGCTCCCCGGGACAGGTTGAAAAACTGTTTTTT. Combining the CDR3 with reference TRBV7-9 and TRBJ1-4 gives the whole variable domain DTGVSQNPRHKITKRGQNVTFRCDPISEHNRLYWYRQTLGQGPEFLTYFQNEAQLEKSRLLSDRFSAERPKGSFSTLEIQRTEQGDSAMYLCASSSPGQVEKLFFGSGTQLSVL.

J is TRBJ2-7 and V is TRBV4-1, with D maybe TRBD1 (5 bases). The CDR3 covers 13 residues. Germline values: CDR1 MGHRA, CDR2 YSYEKL. V was cut by 2 bases and J by 6 bases, with 11 bases left in between. This CDR3 is CASSQQGFSEQYF. In DNA form, the CDR3 reads TGCGCCAGCAGCCAACAGGGTTTTTCCGAGCAGTACTTC.

This clonotype was seen a few times. The genes are TRBV4-1 and TRBJ2-1; 9 nucleotides agree with TRBD2. The CDR3 has 18 residues. Trimming cost V 0 bases and J 8 bases; bases outside gene matches: 14. Germline V gene sequence: CDR1 MGHRA, CDR2 YSYEKL. DNA of the CDR3: TGCGCCAGCAGCCAAGATTCCGCCCTAGCGGGAATTGTCGATGAGCAGTTCTTC. This sequence encodes CASSQDSALAGIVDEQFF.

The sample holds many counts of this clonotype. The chain uses TRBV5-1 and TRBJ1-6; no reliable D call. Per germline, CDR1 SGHRS and CDR2 YFSETQ. This CDR3 is built from 14 residues. V lost 0 bases, J lost 10 bases, and 11 bases lay in between. The CDR3 loop is CASSLAWVGSPLHF. CDR3 nucleotide sequence: TGCGCCAGCAGCTTGGCCTGGGTAGGCTCACCCCTCCACTTT.

This chain uses TRBV3-1 with TRBJ2-6; D unresolved. V shed 6 bases and J shed 1 base, with 10 bases lying between them. The CDR3 runs 15 residues. Germline V gene data show CDR1 as LGHDT and CDR2 as YNNKEL (reference sequence). CDR3 region: CASSPESSGANVLTF. The DNA of the CDR3 is TGTGCCAGCAGTCCAGAGAGTTCTGGGGCCAACGTCCTGACTTTC.

In its sample, this clonotype was seen a few times. The chain joins TRBV28 to TRBJ1-2, with D possibly matching TRBD1 (5 bases). The CDR3 spans 17 residues. Looked up from germline, CDR1 is MDHEN and CDR2 is SYDVKM. V was shortened by 5 bases and J by 0 bases, with 19 bases between the two germline ends. As DNA, the CDR3 is TGTGCCAGCAGTGCCCCTACCTGGGGGGTATCTAACTATGGCTACACCTTC. This gives the protein CASSAPTWGVSNYGYTF.